One T cell receptor beta chain is described in this entry. The entry originates in a study of blood T cell repertoires in COVID-19. Study in general: Acute-phase and convalescent COVID-19 samples originated in the United States, Italy and Spain. PBMCs, B-cell-depleted T cells, or T cells provided the cDNA or gDNA that made up the material.

Germline loops: CDR1 SGHNT, CDR2 YYREEE (reference sequence). The CDR3 length is 13 residues. Deletions cut 6 bases from V and 8 bases from J, with 15 bases between. Per the authors' pipeline: Estimation of nucleated cell counts relied on the amplification of reference gene primers. Clones were sequenced by immunoSEQ multiplex PCR, and TCRdb holds only the in-frame ones, with some missing. V and J calls and clone size are copied from that table; D and trimming were computed from the DNA. The sample records approximately 90,000 clones, around 87% being singletons. The chain carries TRBV5-4 and TRBJ2-1; the D gene is possibly TRBD2 (7 bases). The sample was peripheral blood. The receptor was isolated from a human donor with acute or convalescent COVID-19. The donor label of this sample is uncertain. In DNA, the CDR3 is TGTGCCAGCAAAAAAGGGGGGGCCGATGAGCAGTTCTTC. Its translation: CASKKGGADEQFF.